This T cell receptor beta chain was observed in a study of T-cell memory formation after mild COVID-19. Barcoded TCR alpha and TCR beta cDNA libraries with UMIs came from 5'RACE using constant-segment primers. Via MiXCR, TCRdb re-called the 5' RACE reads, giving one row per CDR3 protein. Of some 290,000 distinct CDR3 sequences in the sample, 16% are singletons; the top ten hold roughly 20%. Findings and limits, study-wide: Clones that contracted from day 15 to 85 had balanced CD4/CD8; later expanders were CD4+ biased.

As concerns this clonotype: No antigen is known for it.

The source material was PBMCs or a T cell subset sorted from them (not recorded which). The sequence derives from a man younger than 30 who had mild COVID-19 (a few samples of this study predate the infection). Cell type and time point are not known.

The CDR3 sequence is CASSPGTSGAWSSYNEQFF. The CDR3 DNA reads TGCGCCAGCAGCCCCGGGACTAGCGGGGCCTGGAGCTCCTACAATGAGCAGTTCTTC. The chain links TRBV5-1 to TRBJ2-1, with TRBD2 matching over 13 bases. Trimming removed 4 bases from V and 0 bases from J; junction bases left unmatched: 10. The CDR3 sequence is 19 residues long. CDR1 SGHRS and CDR2 YFSETQ come from the germline V gene.